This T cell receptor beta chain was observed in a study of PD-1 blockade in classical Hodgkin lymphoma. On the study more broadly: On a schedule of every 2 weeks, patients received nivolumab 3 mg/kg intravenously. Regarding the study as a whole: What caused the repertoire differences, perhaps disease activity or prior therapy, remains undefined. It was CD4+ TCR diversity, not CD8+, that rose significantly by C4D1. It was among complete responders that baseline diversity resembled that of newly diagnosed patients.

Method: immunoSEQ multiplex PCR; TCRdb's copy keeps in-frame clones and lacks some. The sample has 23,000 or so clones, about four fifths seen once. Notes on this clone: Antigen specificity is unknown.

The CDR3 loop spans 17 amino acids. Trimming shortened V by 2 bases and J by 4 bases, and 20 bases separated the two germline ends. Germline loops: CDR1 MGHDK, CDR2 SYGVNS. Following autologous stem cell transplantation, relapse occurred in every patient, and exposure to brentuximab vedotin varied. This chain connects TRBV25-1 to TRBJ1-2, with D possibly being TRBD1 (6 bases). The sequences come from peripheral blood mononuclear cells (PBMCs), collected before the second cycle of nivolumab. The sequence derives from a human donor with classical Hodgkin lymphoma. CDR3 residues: CASSERGTGASLYGYTF. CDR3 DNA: TGTGCCAGCAGTGAAAGGGGAACGGGGGCAAGTCTCTATGGCTACACCTTC.